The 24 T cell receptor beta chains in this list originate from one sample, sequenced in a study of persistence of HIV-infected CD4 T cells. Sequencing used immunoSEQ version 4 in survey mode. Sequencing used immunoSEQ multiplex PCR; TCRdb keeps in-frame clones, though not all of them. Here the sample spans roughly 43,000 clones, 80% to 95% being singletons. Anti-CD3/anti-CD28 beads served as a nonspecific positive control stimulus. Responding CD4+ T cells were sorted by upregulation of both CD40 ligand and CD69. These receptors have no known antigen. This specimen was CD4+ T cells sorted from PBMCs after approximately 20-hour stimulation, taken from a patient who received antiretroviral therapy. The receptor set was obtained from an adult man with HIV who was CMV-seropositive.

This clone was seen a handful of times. The CDR3 nucleotides are TGTGCCAGCAGCCAAGATGTCAATCAGCCCCAGCATTTT. Translating it yields CASSQDVNQPQHF. This chain connects TRBV3-1 (or the pseudogene TRBV3-2) to TRBJ1-5; D is unresolved. CDR3 length equals 13 residues. Trimming took off 0 bases at V and 3 bases at J, with 3 bases between the two ends. In germline, CDR1 is LGHDT, CDR2 YNNKEL (reference sequence).

The CDR3 sequence is CASRRTPQETQYF. CDR3 nucleotides: TGCGCCAGCCGTAGGACACCTCAAGAGACCCAGTACTTC. The rearrangement uses TRBV10-1 and TRBJ2-5; D possibly corresponds to TRBD1 (5 bases). The germline V gene has CDR1 WNHNN and CDR2 SYGVQD (reference sequence). The V end lost 8 bases, the J end lost 2 bases, and 12 bases lay between the germline ends. The CDR3 has 13 amino acids.

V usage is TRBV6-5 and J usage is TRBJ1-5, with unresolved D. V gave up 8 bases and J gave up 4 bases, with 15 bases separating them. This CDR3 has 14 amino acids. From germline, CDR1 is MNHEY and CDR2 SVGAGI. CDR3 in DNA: TGTGCCAGCGCGTTACGCGGGCATAATCAGCCCCAGCATTTT. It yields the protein CASALRGHNQPQHF.

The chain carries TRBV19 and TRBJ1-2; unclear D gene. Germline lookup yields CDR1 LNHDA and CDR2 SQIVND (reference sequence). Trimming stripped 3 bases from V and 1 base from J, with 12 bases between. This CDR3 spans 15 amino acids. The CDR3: CASSITEDDNYGYTF. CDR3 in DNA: TGTGCCAGTAGTATTACAGAGGATGATAACTATGGCTACACCTTC.

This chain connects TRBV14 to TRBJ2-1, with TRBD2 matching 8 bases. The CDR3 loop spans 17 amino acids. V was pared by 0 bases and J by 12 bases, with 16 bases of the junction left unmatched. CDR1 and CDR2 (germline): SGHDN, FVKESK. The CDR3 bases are TGTGCCAGCAGCCAAGATATGCTAGAGCGGGGGCCACCCGGGCAGTTCTTC. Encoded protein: CASSQDMLERGPPGQFF.

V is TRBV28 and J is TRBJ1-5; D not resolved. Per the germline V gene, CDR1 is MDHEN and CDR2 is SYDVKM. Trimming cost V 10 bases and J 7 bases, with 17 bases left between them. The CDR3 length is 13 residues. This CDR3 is CATLRGREQPQHF. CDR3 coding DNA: TGTGCCACCCTGCGGGGAAGGGAGCAGCCCCAGCATTTT.

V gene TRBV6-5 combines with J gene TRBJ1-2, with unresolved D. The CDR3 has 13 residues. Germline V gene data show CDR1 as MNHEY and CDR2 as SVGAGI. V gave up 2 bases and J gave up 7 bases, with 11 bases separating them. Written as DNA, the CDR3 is TGTGCCAGCAGTTACGACATCGGCGTTGGCTACACCTTC. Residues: CASSYDIGVGYTF.

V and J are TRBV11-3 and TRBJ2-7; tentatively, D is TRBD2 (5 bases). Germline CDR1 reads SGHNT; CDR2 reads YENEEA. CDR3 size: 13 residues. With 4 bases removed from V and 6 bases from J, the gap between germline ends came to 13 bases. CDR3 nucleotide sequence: TGTGCCAGCAGCTCAACTGAGGGATCCGAGCAGTACTTC. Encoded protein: CASSSTEGSEQYF.

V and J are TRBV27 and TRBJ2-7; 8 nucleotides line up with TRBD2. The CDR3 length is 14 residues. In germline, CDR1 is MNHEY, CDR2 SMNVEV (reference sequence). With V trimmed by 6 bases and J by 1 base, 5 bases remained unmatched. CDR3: CASSRKRGSYEQYF. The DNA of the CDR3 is TGTGCCAGCAGCCGGAAGCGGGGGTCCTACGAGCAGTACTTC.

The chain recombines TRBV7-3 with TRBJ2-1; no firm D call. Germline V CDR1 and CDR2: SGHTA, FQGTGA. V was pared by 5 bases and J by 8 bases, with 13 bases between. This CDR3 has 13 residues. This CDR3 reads CASSPQQAYEQFF. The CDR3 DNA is TGTGCCAGCAGCCCACAGCAGGCGTATGAGCAGTTCTTC.

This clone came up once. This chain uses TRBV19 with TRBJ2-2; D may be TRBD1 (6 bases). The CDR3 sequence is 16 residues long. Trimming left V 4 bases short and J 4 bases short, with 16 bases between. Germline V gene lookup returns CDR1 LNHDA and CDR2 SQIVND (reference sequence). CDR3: CASSTPHKGGTGELFF. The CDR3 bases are TGTGCCAGTAGTACCCCCCATAAAGGGGGCACCGGGGAGCTGTTTTTT.

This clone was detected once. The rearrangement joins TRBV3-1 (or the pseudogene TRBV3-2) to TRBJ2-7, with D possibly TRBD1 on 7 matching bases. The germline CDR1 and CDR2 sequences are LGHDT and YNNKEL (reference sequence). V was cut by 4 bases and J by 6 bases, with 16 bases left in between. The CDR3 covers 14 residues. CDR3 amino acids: CASSLVDREAEQYF. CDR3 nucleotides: TGTGCCAGCAGCCTCGTTGACAGGGAGGCCGAGCAGTACTTC.

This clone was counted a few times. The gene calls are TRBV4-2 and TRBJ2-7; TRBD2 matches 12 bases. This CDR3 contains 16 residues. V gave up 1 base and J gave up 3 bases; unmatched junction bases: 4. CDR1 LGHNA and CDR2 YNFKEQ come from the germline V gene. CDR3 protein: CASSQATSGGLYEQYF. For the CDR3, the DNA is TGTGCCAGCAGCCAAGCCACTAGCGGGGGGCTCTACGAGCAGTACTTC.

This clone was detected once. The CDR3 protein is CASSQIQGNTEAFF. For the CDR3, the DNA is TGTGCCAGCAGTCAAATACAGGGGAACACTGAAGCTTTCTTT. The rearrangement uses TRBV6-5 and TRBJ1-1; possible D gene TRBD1, 6 bases. Germline loops: CDR1 MNHEY, CDR2 SVGAGI. This CDR3 is built from 14 residues. The V end was cut by 5 bases, the J end by 1 base, with 11 bases between.

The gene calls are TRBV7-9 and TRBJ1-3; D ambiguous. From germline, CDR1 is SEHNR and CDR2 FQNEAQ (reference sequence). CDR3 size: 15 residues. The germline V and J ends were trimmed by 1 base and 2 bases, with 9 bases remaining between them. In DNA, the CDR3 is TGTGCCAGCAGCTTAGGTGGGTTAGCTGGAAACACCATATATTTT. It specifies CASSLGGLAGNTIYF.

The CDR3 bases are TGTGCCAGCAGTTTTTCCGCCTCTGAAACAGGGGGCAGGAATGAAAAACTGTTTTTT. This translates into CASSFSASETGGRNEKLFF. This chain uses TRBV28 with TRBJ1-4, with TRBD1 matching over 9 bases. Germline values: CDR1 MDHEN, CDR2 SYDVKM. Trimming took 3 bases from V and 5 from J; bases not matched to a gene: 16. The CDR3 is 19 amino acids.

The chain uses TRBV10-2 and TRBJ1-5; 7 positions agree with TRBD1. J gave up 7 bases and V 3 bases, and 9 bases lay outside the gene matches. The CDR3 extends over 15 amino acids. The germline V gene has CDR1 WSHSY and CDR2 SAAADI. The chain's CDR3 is CASSDPPQGGQPQHF. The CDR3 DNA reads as TGCGCCAGCAGTGATCCCCCGCAGGGGGGACAGCCCCAGCATTTT.

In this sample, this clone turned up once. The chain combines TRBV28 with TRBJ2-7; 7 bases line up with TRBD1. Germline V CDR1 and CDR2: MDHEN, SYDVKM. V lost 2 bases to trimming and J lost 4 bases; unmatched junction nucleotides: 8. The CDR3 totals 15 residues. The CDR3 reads CASSLPSGGWYEQYF. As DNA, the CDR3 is TGTGCCAGCAGTTTACCCTCAGGGGGATGGTACGAGCAGTACTTC. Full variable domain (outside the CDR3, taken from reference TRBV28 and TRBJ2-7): DVKVTQSSRYLVKRTGEKVFLECVQDMDHENMFWYRQDPGLGLRLIYFSYDVKMKEKGDIPEGYSVSREKKERFSLILESASTNQTSMYLCASSLPSGGWYEQYFGPGTRLTVT.

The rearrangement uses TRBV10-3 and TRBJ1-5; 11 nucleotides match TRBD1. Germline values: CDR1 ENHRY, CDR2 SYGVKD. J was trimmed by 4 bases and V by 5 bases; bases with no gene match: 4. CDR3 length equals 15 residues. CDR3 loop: CAISWDRGRNQPQHF. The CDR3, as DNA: TGTGCCATCAGTTGGGACAGGGGGAGGAATCAGCCCCAGCATTTT.

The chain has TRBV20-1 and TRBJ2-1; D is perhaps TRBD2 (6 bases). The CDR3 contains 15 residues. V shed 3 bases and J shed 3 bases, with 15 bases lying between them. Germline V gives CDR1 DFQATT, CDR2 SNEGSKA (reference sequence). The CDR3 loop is CSASLGGAGYNEQFF. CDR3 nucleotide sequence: TGCAGTGCTAGTCTCGGGGGTGCCGGCTACAATGAGCAGTTCTTC.

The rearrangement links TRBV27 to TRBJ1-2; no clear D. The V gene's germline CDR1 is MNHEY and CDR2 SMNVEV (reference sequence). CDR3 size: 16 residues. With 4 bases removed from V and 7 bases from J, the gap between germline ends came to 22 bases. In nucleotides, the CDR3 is TGTGCCAGCAGTTCAATTTCATTCGGTATATCCCTTGGCTACACCTTC. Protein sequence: CASSSISFGISLGYTF.

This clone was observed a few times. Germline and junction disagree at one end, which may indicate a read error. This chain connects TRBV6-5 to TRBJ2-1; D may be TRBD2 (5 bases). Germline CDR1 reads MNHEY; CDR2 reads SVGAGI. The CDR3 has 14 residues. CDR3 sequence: CASSPEGLTPPRLF. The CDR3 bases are TGTGCCAGCAGTCCTGAGGGCTTGACTCCACCGAGGCTCTTC.

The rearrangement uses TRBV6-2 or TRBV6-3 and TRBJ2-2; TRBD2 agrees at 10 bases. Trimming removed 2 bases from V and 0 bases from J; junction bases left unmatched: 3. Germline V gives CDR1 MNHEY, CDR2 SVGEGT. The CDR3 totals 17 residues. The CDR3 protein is CASSYGSGGSNTGELFF. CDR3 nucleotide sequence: TGTGCCAGCAGTTACGGTAGCGGGGGGTCGAACACCGGGGAGCTGTTTTTT.

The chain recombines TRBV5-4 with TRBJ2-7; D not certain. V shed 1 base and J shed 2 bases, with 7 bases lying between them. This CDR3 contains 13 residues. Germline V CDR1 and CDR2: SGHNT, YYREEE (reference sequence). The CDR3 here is CASSLYGTYEQYF. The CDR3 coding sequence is TGTGCCAGCAGCTTGTACGGAACCTACGAGCAGTACTTC.